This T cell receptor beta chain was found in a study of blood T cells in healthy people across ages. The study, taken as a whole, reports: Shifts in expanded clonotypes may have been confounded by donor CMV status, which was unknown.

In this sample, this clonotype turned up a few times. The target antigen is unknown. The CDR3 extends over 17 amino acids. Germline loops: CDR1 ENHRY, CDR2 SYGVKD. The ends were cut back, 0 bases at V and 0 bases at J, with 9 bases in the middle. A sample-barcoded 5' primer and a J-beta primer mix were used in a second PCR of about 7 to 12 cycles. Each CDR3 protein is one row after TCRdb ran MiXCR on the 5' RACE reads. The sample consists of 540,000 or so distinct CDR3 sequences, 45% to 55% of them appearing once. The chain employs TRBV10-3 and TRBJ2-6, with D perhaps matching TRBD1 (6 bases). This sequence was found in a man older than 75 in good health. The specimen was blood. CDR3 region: CAISESGQPSGANVLTF. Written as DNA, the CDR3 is TGTGCCATCAGTGAGTCGGGACAACCCTCTGGGGCCAACGTCCTGACTTTC.